Listed below are T cell receptor beta chains from one sample, sequenced in a study of cytomegalovirus exposure and HLA in healthy donors. Generated by immunoSEQ multiplex PCR, the TCRdb table keeps only in-frame clones and is missing some. The sample consists of under 200,000 clones, roughly 81% of them appearing once. The sequencing sample was made of PBMCs. These receptors all stem from a man younger than 45 in good health and CMV-seropositive. The CDR3 runs from the conserved cysteine through the conserved F or W. Each record gives: clone size, V gene, D gene, J gene, CDR3 DNA, CDR3 protein. D genes are given only for firm matches. A clone size is listed for some rows: how often the clone was seen (once, few, many), or a class if it is expanded.

>-|TRBV7-9|-|TRBJ1-4
TGTGCCAGCAGCAATGAAATTTGGCGGGGGCCTAATGAAAAACTGTTTTTT
CASSNEIWRGPNEKLFF
>-|TRBV4-3|TRBD2|TRBJ2-2
TGCGCCAGCAGCCAAGCGGGGGGGTTCACCGGGGAGCTGTTTTTT
CASSQAGGFTGELFF
>-|TRBV21-1|-|TRBJ2-7
TGTGCCAGCAGCAAAAGCCCAAGCGAGCAGTACTTC
CASSKSPSEQYF
>few|TRBV19|-|TRBJ2-1
TGTGCCAGTAGAGCGACTAGCTCCTACAATGAGCAGTTCTTC
CASRATSSYNEQFF
>-|TRBV7-2|TRBD1|TRBJ1-1
TGTGCCAGCAGCTACCACGGACAGGGTGTTACTGAAGCTTTCTTT
CASSYHGQGVTEAFF
>-|TRBV7-9|TRBD1|TRBJ2-7
TGTGCCAGCAGCTCCGTAGCCGGGACAGACTACGAGCAGTACTTC
CASSSVAGTDYEQYF
>once|TRBV7-2|TRBD1|TRBJ1-5
TGTGCCAGCAGCCCTAGGACAGGGGGGAATCAGCCCCAGCATTTT
CASSPRTGGNQPQHF
>-|TRBV19|TRBD1|TRBJ1-2
TGTGCCAGTAGTTCCCCGGGACAGGCTAACTATGGCTACACCTTC
CASSSPGQANYGYTF
>once|TRBV5-6|-|TRBJ2-1
TGTGCCAGCAGCACACTACCTGGCAATGAGCAGTTCTTC
CASSTLPGNEQFF
>-|TRBV18|-|TRBJ1-4
TGTGCCAGCTCACCACCGAGGACAGTAAATACAACTAATGAAAAACTGTTTTTT
CASSPPRTVNTTNEKLFF
>-|TRBV5-5|TRBD1|TRBJ1-1
TGTGCCAGCAGCCTCGGGCACAGGGGACGAAACACTGAAGCTTTCTTT
CASSLGHRGRNTEAFF
>-|TRBV25-1|TRBD1|TRBJ2-5
TGTGCCAGCAGTGTCCGGGACAGACAAGAGACCCAGTACTTC
CASSVRDRQETQYF
>-|TRBV15|TRBD2|TRBJ2-7
TGTGCCACCAGCAGTGCCGACCTAGAAGCTAGCGGAACCTACGAGCAGTACTTC
CATSSADLEASGTYEQYF
>-|TRBV5-1|-|TRBJ2-5
TGCGCCAGCAGCCGTACTAGGGCCGCAGAGACCCAGTACTTC
CASSRTRAAETQYF
>-|TRBV11-2|-|TRBJ2-7
TGTGCCAGCAGCTTCAGCGGTCTCTACGAGCAGTACTTC
CASSFSGLYEQYF
>-|TRBV4-1|TRBD1|TRBJ1-1
TGCGCCAGCAGCCAAGCTTACCAGGGACCAGGACGGGTGGCAGGGGGCACTGAAGCTTTCTTT
CASSQAYQGPGRVAGGTEAFF
>-|TRBV5-8|-|TRBJ2-1
TGTGCCAGCAGCTTGTTAGTGGGGGTGGGCGGGAACAATGAGCAGTTCTTC
CASSLLVGVGGNNEQFF
>-|TRBV6-5|-|TRBJ1-5
TGTGCCAGCGGCTACAGGGTAGAGGATCAGCCCCAGCATTTT
CASGYRVEDQPQHF